Presented here are 5 T cell receptor beta chains from one specimen sequenced in a study of T cell responses to AZD1222 COVID-19 vaccine. TCRdb's copy holds only in-frame clones and misses some; the assay was immunoSEQ multiplex PCR. The data show 95,000 to 150,000 clones, roughly 84% seen once. The sequences come from peripheral blood, collected 28 days after the second AZD1222 dose. The origin of the receptors is an adult who received the AZD1222 COVID-19 vaccine.

The V gene is TRBV5-1, the J gene TRBJ2-2; 8 bases are shared with TRBD1. Trimming at V came to 1 base and at J to 2 bases, leaving 7 bases not matched to a gene. This CDR3 contains 17 residues. The germline V gene has CDR1 SGHRS and CDR2 YFSETQ. The CDR3 nucleotides read TGCGCCAGCAGCTTGCACCCAGGGGGCGGAAACACCGGGGAGCTGTTTTTT. Translating gives CASSLHPGGGNTGELFF.

V is TRBV7-9 and J is TRBJ2-2, with 8 positions matching TRBD1. The CDR3 loop spans 15 amino acids. Unmatched junction bases numbered 9, after V lost 5 bases and J lost 7 bases. The V gene's germline CDR1 is SEHNR and CDR2 FQNEAQ (reference sequence). The CDR3 region is CASSRYRGAGGELFF. The DNA for the CDR3 is TGTGCCAGCAGCCGGTACAGGGGGGCTGGCGGGGAGCTGTTTTTT.

This clone was detected once. The rearrangement joins TRBV5-1 to TRBJ1-4; 9 nucleotides agree with TRBD1. V lost 5 bases, J lost 8 bases, and 4 bases stayed unmatched. The CDR3 extends over 13 amino acids. Germline-derived CDR1 and CDR2 are SGHRS and YFSETQ. The CDR3 sequence: CASRGTGREKLFF. CDR3 in DNA: TGCGCCAGCAGGGGGACAGGGAGGGAAAAACTGTTTTTT.

This clone was observed a few times. This chain joins TRBV7-2 and TRBJ1-6; D perhaps matches TRBD1 (5 bases). V was trimmed by 4 bases and J by 6 bases, leaving 10 bases between them. The germline gives CDR1 SGHTA, CDR2 FQGNSA. This CDR3 region has 14 residues. The CDR3 DNA reads as TGTGCCAGCAGCTCACAGGTGGCTAATTCACCCCTCCACTTT. Its protein is CASSSQVANSPLHF.

The chain combines TRBV7-6 with TRBJ1-6, with D possibly being TRBD1 (6 bases). The germline V and J ends were trimmed by 0 bases and 15 bases, with 12 bases remaining between them. CDR1 and CDR2 (germline): SGHVS, FNYEAQ. CDR3 size: 13 residues. The CDR3 sequence is CASSLAGRTVLHF. The CDR3 DNA is TGTGCCAGCAGCTTAGCTGGCCGGACAGTCCTCCACTTT. Full variable domain (remainder filled in from reference TRBV7-6 and TRBJ1-6): GAGVSQSPRYKVTKRGQDVALRCDPISGHVSLYWYRQALGQGPEFLTYFNYEAQQDKSGLPNDRFSAERPEGSISTLTIQRTEQRDSAMYRCASSLAGRTVLHFGNGTRLTVT.